The entry below gives a single T cell receptor (beta chain) sequence along with its context. There is no known antigen for this receptor. Per-base qualities were not stored, and no clone one base away is much larger. High-throughput TCR beta sequencing profiled peripheral blood CD8+ and CD4+ T cells from healthy donors, Susac syndrome patients and multiple sclerosis patients. The Susac syndrome patients fulfilled recently defined diagnostic criteria for definite or probable disease. CD8+ TEMRA cells were enriched by FACS, while bulk CD8+ and CD4+ T cells were purified by magnetic negative isolation. Blood was drawn into EDTA tubes, processed within 24 hours, and PBMCs were isolated by density gradient centrifugation. PBMCs intended for TCR sequencing were cryopreserved in liquid nitrogen and were subsequently thawed in a 37 degrees C water bath. Purity of sorted or isolated CD4+, CD8+ and CD8+ TEMRA cells was at least 90%.

These data come from a study of CD8 T cells in Susac syndrome (dated by TCRdb to the late 2010s). Background for the entire study: Among the sequenced Susac syndrome patients, about 6 had clinically active disease and under 10 were in clinical remission. Repertoire sequencing was used to test whether CD8+ T cell activation and differentiation in Susac syndrome was antigen driven. At the time of blood withdrawal, Susac syndrome patients were either therapy-naive, taking corticosteroids (with some also receiving IVIg), or on IVIg alone. Results and caveats for the whole study, not just this receptor: In the CD4+ T cell repertoire of Susac syndrome patients, clonal expansion was not detected. The study acknowledged that relatively few individuals were included in the TCR sequencing and HLA analysis.

RNA was extracted using the RNeasy kit, and about 0.5 to 1 ug of the RNA was reverse transcribed with random hexamers. The immunoSEQ multiplex PCR assay, which covers 54 Vbeta and 13 Jbeta segments, was used to amplify TCR beta CDR3 regions. Bias from PCR amplification was corrected by using a synthetic template baseline for primer optimization and for computational correction. The paper's processing steps were these. Reads were assigned to V, D and J genes according to IMGT and analyzed in immunoSEQ Analyzer, with only productive sequences retained. To calculate clonality, Shannon entropy was normalized by log2 of the number of productive unique sequences and then subtracted from one. For each patient and control, public and private clones were evaluated among the 100 most prevalent clones. A clone was defined as Susac-specific if it was absent from the healthy and MS cohorts, from more than 850 published viral clones and from other ImmuneACCESS disease sequences. TCRdb reprocessed the public reads (quality trimming at Q25 with fastp, clone calling with MiXCR) and kept in-frame beta chains. Each entry is one CDR3 protein sequence, shown with its most common DNA and genes. In this record, the V and J calls reflect TCRdb's handling and not the investigators' own analysis. For this sample there are under 200,000 distinct CDR3 sequences; around 94% appear just once. 0.1% to 0.13% of the sample comes from the top ten.

From cysteine to phenylalanine, the CDR3 is 14 amino acids long. Only CDR3 DNA remains: 42 bases, in frame from the first base. Looking up the germline V gene (reference sequence) yields CDR1 DFQATT and CDR2 SNEGSKA. The germline ends are 8 bases apart after V is trimmed by 1 base and J by 0 bases. The sequence came from a human donor with Susac syndrome. Sequenced material: CD4+ T cells from PBMCs. This receptor chain uses TRBV20-1 and TRBJ2-3; the D gene identity is not certain. The CDR3 region has the sequence CSARGTDSTDTQYF. The DNA sequence is TGCAGTGCTAGAGGAACAGACAGCACAGATACGCAGTATTTT.